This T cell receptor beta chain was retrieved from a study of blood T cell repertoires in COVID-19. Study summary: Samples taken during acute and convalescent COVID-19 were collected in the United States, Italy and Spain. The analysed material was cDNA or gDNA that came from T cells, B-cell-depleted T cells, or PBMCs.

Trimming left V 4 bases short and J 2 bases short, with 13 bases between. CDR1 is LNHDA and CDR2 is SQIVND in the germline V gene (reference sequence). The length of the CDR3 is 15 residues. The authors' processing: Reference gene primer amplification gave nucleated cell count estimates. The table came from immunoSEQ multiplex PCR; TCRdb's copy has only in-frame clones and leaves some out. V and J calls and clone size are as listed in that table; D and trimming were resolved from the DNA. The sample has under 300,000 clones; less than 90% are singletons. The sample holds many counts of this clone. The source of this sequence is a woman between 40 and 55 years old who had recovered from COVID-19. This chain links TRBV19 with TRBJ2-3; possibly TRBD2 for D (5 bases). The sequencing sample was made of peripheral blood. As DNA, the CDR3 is TGTGCCAGTAGTACACAGCGGAGTTACACAGATACGCAGTATTTT. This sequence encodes CASSTQRSYTDTQYF.